This T cell receptor beta chain was identified in a study of T cell changes during pregnancy in multiple sclerosis. This CDR3 is built from 15 residues. CDR1 SEHNR and CDR2 FQNEAQ come from the germline V gene (reference sequence). V trimming: 5 bases; J trimming: 4 bases; junction bases outside the gene matches: 9. Assay: immunoSEQ multiplex PCR; the TCRdb copy retains only in-frame clones and omits some. The table records about 64,000 clones, around 90% of them present only once. The table lists this clone with a few counts. This material consisted of peripheral blood, taken in the second trimester of pregnancy. V is TRBV7-9 and J is TRBJ1-1, with TRBD1 matching over 8 bases. This TCR was recovered from a female donor in good health, enrolled as a control in a pregnancy study. The CDR3, as DNA: TGTGCCAGCAGCACCGACGGACAGGGCGGCACTGAAGCTTTCTTT. It translates to CASSTDGQGGTEAFF.